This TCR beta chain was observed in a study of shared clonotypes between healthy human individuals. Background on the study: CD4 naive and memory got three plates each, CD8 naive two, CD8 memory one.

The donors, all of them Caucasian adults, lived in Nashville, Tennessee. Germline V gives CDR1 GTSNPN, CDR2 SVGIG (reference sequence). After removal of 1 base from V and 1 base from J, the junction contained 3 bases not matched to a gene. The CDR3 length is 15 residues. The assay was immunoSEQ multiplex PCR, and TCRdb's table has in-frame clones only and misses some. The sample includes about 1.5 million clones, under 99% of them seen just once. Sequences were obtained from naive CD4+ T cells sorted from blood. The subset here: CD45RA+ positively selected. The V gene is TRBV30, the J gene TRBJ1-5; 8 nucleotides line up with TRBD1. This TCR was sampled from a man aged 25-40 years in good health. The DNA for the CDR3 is TGTGCCTGGAGTGACAGGGGGATAAGCAATCAGCCCCAGCATTTT. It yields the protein CAWSDRGISNQPQHF.